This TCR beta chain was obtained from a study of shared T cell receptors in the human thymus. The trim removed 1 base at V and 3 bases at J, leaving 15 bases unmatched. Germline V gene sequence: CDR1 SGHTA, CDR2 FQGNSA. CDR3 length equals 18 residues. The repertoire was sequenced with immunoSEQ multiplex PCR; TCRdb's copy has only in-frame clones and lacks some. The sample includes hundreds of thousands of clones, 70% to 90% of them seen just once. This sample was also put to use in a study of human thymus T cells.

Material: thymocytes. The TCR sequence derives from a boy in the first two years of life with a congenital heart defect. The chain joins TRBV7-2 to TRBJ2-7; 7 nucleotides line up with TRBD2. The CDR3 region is CASSLGLAGVQPDYEQYF. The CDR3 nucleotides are TGTGCCAGCAGCTTAGGTCTTGCGGGGGTACAACCTGACTACGAGCAGTACTTC.